This is a list of T cell receptor beta chains from one sample in a study of T-cell memory formation after mild COVID-19. TCRdb re-called the 5' RACE reads with MiXCR, one entry per CDR3 protein. This table has roughly 180,000 distinct CDR3 sequences, approximately 17% appearing once. Input material: PBMCs or a T cell subset sorted from them (not recorded which). The origin of the receptors is a man younger than 35 who had mild COVID-19 (a few samples of this study predate the infection). Cell type and time point are not known. Both conserved end residues are part of each CDR3. The D gene is left open where the match is weak. Size values are once, few and many counts, or a class for expanded clones, and some rows have none.

D gene: -; clone size: -; J gene: TRBJ2-2; V gene: TRBV18; CDR3 protein: CASSPSFRDGTGELFF; CDR3 DNA: TGTGCCAGCTCACCAAGCTTCAGGGACGGCACCGGGGAGCTGTTTTTT
D gene: -; clone size: -; J gene: TRBJ1-3; V gene: TRBV7-3; CDR3 protein: CASSLTIAGAGNTIYF; CDR3 DNA: TGTGCCAGCAGCTTAACGATTGCAGGGGCTGGAAACACCATATATTTT
D gene: -; clone size: -; J gene: TRBJ1-4; V gene: TRBV7-8; CDR3 protein: CASSFGEKLFF; CDR3 DNA: TGTGCCAGCAGCTTTGGGGAAAAACTGTTTTTT
D gene: TRBD2; clone size: few; J gene: TRBJ2-1; V gene: TRBV6-2/TRBV6-3; CDR3 protein: CASSNSGTSRSYNEQFF; CDR3 DNA: TGTGCCAGCAGTAACTCCGGGACTAGTCGCTCCTACAATGAGCAGTTCTTC
D gene: TRBD1; clone size: -; J gene: TRBJ2-3; V gene: TRBV7-6; CDR3 protein: CASSNEPGQGRDTQYF; CDR3 DNA: TGTGCCAGCAGCAATGAACCGGGACAGGGCCGTGATACGCAGTATTTT
D gene: TRBD1; clone size: -; J gene: TRBJ2-1; V gene: TRBV24-1; CDR3 protein: CATSDSPGQGTHEQFF; CDR3 DNA: TGTGCCACCAGTGATTCGCCGGGACAGGGGACCCATGAGCAGTTCTTC
D gene: -; clone size: few; J gene: TRBJ1-2; V gene: TRBV7-9; CDR3 protein: CASQGYGYTF; CDR3 DNA: TGTGCCAGCCAGGGTTATGGCTACACCTTC
D gene: TRBD1; clone size: few; J gene: TRBJ2-2; V gene: TRBV7-8; CDR3 protein: CASSLEKGAFGELFF; CDR3 DNA: TGTGCCAGCAGCTTAGAAAAGGGGGCCTTCGGGGAGCTGTTTTTT
D gene: -; clone size: -; J gene: TRBJ2-3; V gene: TRBV5-1; CDR3 protein: CASSLGGNTDTQYF; CDR3 DNA: TGCGCCAGCAGCTTGGGAGGGAACACAGATACGCAGTATTTT
D gene: TRBD1; clone size: few; J gene: TRBJ1-2; V gene: TRBV28; CDR3 protein: CASSDYRDRHYGYTF; CDR3 DNA: TGTGCCAGCAGTGATTACCGGGACAGGCACTATGGCTACACCTTC
D gene: TRBD1; clone size: -; J gene: TRBJ1-2; V gene: TRBV5-1; CDR3 protein: CASSFGTANYGYTF; CDR3 DNA: TGCGCCAGCAGCTTCGGGACAGCCAACTATGGCTACACCTTC
D gene: TRBD1; clone size: few; J gene: TRBJ2-1; V gene: TRBV6-5; CDR3 protein: CASGQGYNEQFF; CDR3 DNA: TGTGCCAGCGGACAGGGATACAATGAGCAGTTCTTC
D gene: -; clone size: few; J gene: TRBJ1-1; V gene: TRBV19; CDR3 protein: CASSRFGHLLGNTEAFF; CDR3 DNA: TGTGCCAGTAGTAGGTTTGGCCATCTCCTGGGGAACACTGAAGCTTTCTTT
D gene: -; clone size: -; J gene: TRBJ2-3; V gene: TRBV5-4; CDR3 protein: CASSLPRITDTQYF; CDR3 DNA: TGTGCCAGCAGCTTGCCACGGATCACAGATACGCAGTATTTT
D gene: -; clone size: -; J gene: TRBJ2-5; V gene: TRBV20-1; CDR3 protein: CSAPLAGRETQYF; CDR3 DNA: TGCAGTGCTCCCCTGGCAGGGCGAGAGACCCAGTACTTC
D gene: -; clone size: -; J gene: TRBJ2-7; V gene: TRBV10-3; CDR3 protein: CAISESQGGSYEQYF; CDR3 DNA: TGTGCCATCAGTGAGTCGCAAGGAGGCTCTTACGAGCAGTACTTC
D gene: -; clone size: -; J gene: TRBJ1-6; V gene: TRBV13; CDR3 protein: CASSLNRNNSPLHF; CDR3 DNA: TGTGCCAGCAGCTTAAATAGAAATAATTCACCCCTCCACTTT
D gene: -; clone size: -; J gene: TRBJ1-6; V gene: TRBV11-2; CDR3 protein: CASSPTRVQLSGSPLHF; CDR3 DNA: TGTGCCAGCAGCCCCACCAGGGTTCAGCTTTCTGGGTCACCCCTCCACTTT
D gene: TRBD2; clone size: -; J gene: TRBJ2-3; V gene: TRBV9; CDR3 protein: CASSPAGGQADTQYF; CDR3 DNA: TGTGCCAGCAGCCCCGCGGGGGGGCAGGCAGATACGCAGTATTTT
D gene: -; clone size: -; J gene: TRBJ2-3; V gene: TRBV5-1; CDR3 protein: CASSLERFSTDTQYF; CDR3 DNA: TGCGCCAGCAGCTTGGAACGGTTTTCCACAGATACGCAGTATTTT
D gene: TRBD2; clone size: -; J gene: TRBJ2-1; V gene: TRBV5-1; CDR3 protein: CASSLVPSGLYNEQFF; CDR3 DNA: TGCGCCAGCAGCTTGGTGCCTAGCGGACTATACAATGAGCAGTTCTTC
D gene: -; clone size: few; J gene: TRBJ1-2; V gene: TRBV4-1; CDR3 protein: CASSQPSGGGNYYGYTF; CDR3 DNA: TGCGCCAGCAGCCAACCCTCCGGGGGGGGAAACTACTATGGCTACACCTTC
D gene: -; clone size: few; J gene: TRBJ2-3; V gene: TRBV7-2; CDR3 protein: CASSLARRVDTQYF; CDR3 DNA: TGTGCCAGCAGCTTAGCGCGGAGGGTAGATACGCAGTATTTT
D gene: -; clone size: -; J gene: TRBJ2-3; V gene: TRBV20-1; CDR3 protein: CSAKGAVGDTQYF; CDR3 DNA: TGCAGTGCGAAGGGAGCGGTTGGAGATACGCAGTATTTT
D gene: -; clone size: -; J gene: TRBJ1-1; V gene: TRBV7-3; CDR3 protein: CASAQRAYTEAFF; CDR3 DNA: TGTGCCAGCGCTCAGAGGGCATACACTGAAGCTTTCTTT
D gene: -; clone size: -; J gene: TRBJ2-1; V gene: TRBV5-1; CDR3 protein: CASSDPGPYNEQFF; CDR3 DNA: TGCGCCAGCAGCGATCCGGGTCCCTACAATGAGCAGTTCTTC
D gene: TRBD1; clone size: few; J gene: TRBJ2-7; V gene: TRBV3-1; CDR3 protein: CASSQGTGDPYEQYF; CDR3 DNA: TGTGCCAGCAGCCAAGGGACAGGGGACCCGTACGAGCAGTACTTC
D gene: -; clone size: few; J gene: TRBJ1-3; V gene: TRBV5-1; CDR3 protein: CASSFRTGTGNTIYF; CDR3 DNA: TGCGCCAGCAGTTTCCGGACGGGAACTGGAAACACCATATATTTT
D gene: -; clone size: -; J gene: TRBJ2-5; V gene: TRBV12-3/TRBV12-4; CDR3 protein: CASRLSGRRQETQYF; CDR3 DNA: TGTGCCAGCAGACTTTCAGGGAGGCGCCAAGAGACCCAGTACTTC
D gene: TRBD2; clone size: few; J gene: TRBJ2-5; V gene: TRBV5-6; CDR3 protein: CASSPGLAGGRETQYF; CDR3 DNA: TGTGCCAGCAGCCCGGGACTAGCGGGGGGGCGAGAGACCCAGTACTTC
D gene: -; clone size: -; J gene: TRBJ2-7; V gene: TRBV4-3; CDR3 protein: CASSQVIASSYEQYF; CDR3 DNA: TGCGCCAGCAGCCAAGTCATCGCCAGCTCCTACGAGCAGTACTTC
D gene: TRBD2; clone size: -; J gene: TRBJ2-1; V gene: TRBV6-6; CDR3 protein: CASRLLAGNEQFF; CDR3 DNA: TGTGCCAGCAGGCTACTAGCGGGCAATGAGCAGTTCTTC
D gene: TRBD2; clone size: many; J gene: TRBJ2-3; V gene: TRBV7-2; CDR3 protein: CASSPPGTRSDTQYF; CDR3 DNA: TGTGCCAGCAGCCCCCCCGGGACTAGATCTGATACGCAGTATTTT
D gene: -; clone size: few; J gene: TRBJ2-2; V gene: TRBV7-2; CDR3 protein: CASSFGGETGELFF; CDR3 DNA: TGTGCCAGCAGCTTCGGGGGCGAGACCGGGGAGCTGTTTTTT
D gene: -; clone size: -; J gene: TRBJ2-1; V gene: TRBV5-6; CDR3 protein: CASSLERGTRQFF; CDR3 DNA: TGTGCCAGCAGCTTGGAAAGGGGAACTAGGCAGTTCTTC
D gene: -; clone size: -; J gene: TRBJ1-2; V gene: TRBV5-1; CDR3 protein: CASSLQGGEGYTF; CDR3 DNA: TGCGCCAGCAGCTTGCAGGGAGGAGAGGGCTACACCTTC
D gene: -; clone size: many; J gene: TRBJ2-1; V gene: TRBV7-2; CDR3 protein: CAGSGPQAEQFF; CDR3 DNA: TGTGCCGGATCCGGGCCCCAGGCCGAGCAGTTCTTC
D gene: TRBD1; clone size: few; J gene: TRBJ1-5; V gene: TRBV30; CDR3 protein: CAWSLTGGAQPQHF; CDR3 DNA: TGTGCCTGGAGCTTAACAGGGGGCGCACAGCCCCAGCATTTT
D gene: -; clone size: few; J gene: TRBJ2-2; V gene: TRBV3-1; CDR3 protein: CASSQGVAGELFF; CDR3 DNA: TGTGCCAGCAGCCAAGGGGTGGCCGGGGAGCTGTTTTTT
D gene: TRBD1; clone size: -; J gene: TRBJ1-2; V gene: TRBV7-2; CDR3 protein: CASRGGTDLYGYTF; CDR3 DNA: TGTGCCAGCAGAGGGGGGACAGATCTCTATGGCTACACCTTC
D gene: -; clone size: -; J gene: TRBJ1-3; V gene: TRBV5-1; CDR3 protein: CASSLSSPGNTIYF; CDR3 DNA: TGCGCCAGCAGCTTGTCTTCACCTGGAAACACCATATATTTT
D gene: -; clone size: few; J gene: TRBJ1-1; V gene: TRBV4-2; CDR3 protein: CASSHQPVGIMNTEAFF; CDR3 DNA: TGTGCCAGCAGCCACCAACCTGTGGGAATTATGAACACTGAAGCTTTCTTT
D gene: -; clone size: -; J gene: TRBJ2-7; V gene: TRBV7-2; CDR3 protein: CASSLSAFPTYEQYF; CDR3 DNA: TGTGCCAGCAGCTTATCGGCTTTCCCGACCTACGAGCAGTACTTC
D gene: -; clone size: few; J gene: TRBJ1-1; V gene: TRBV29-1; CDR3 protein: CSVASQFFAEAFF; CDR3 DNA: TGCAGCGTCGCTTCACAGTTTTTCGCTGAAGCTTTCTTT